This T cell receptor (beta chain) was sequenced in a study of OX40 agonist ivuxolimab in advanced cancers. The study, taken as a whole, reports: Antigen specificity of clonally expanded peripheral T cells was not established. Clonal expansion by week 6 occurred in CD4+ and CD8+ blood T cells (at 0.1 to 3.0 mg/kg).

With respect to this clone: The target antigen is unknown.

Clones were read by immunoSEQ multiplex PCR, and TCRdb kept only the in-frame ones, dropping some. The sample has about 76,000 clones, 85% to 90% seen once. This CDR3 contains 15 residues. Trimming stripped 0 bases from V and 6 bases from J, with 15 bases between. Germline CDR1 and CDR2: SGHRS and YFSETQ. This chain joins TRBV5-1 and TRBJ1-1, with a possible D match to TRBD1 (5 bases). The source is an adult with an advanced solid tumor such as melanoma, head and neck, liver or kidney cancer. The sample consisted of CD4+ or CD8+ T cells sorted from blood, taken in a trial of the OX40 agonist ivuxolimab. The CDR3 DNA reads TGCGCCAGCAGCTTGGAGGGAGGGGCCGTCTCTGAAGCTTTCTTT. Its translation is CASSLEGGAVSEAFF.